This T cell receptor (beta chain) was observed in a study of CD8+CD57+ T cells in acquired aplastic anemia. As for the study in general: Quantities of DNA derived from sorted CD4+ and CD8+ cells averaged approximately 3 ug.

Findings of the study overall: Found in both controls and patients were around 29 CD8+ CDR3 sequences. CD8+ Simpson's diversity showed no significant patient-control difference.

Template material for TCR beta VDJ and CDR3 profiling consisted of genomic DNA. TCRdb reanalysed the reads using MiXCR and keeps one entry per CDR3 protein. Of hundreds of thousands of distinct CDR3 sequences listed, 60% to 80% were seen once; the top ten hold 4%. Only one count was recorded for this clonotype. What it recognizes is unknown. The CDR3 consists of 15 residues. Trimming took 10 bases from V and 17 from J; bases not matched to a gene: 23. The germline CDR1 and CDR2 sequences are SNHLY and FYNNEI. This TCR came from a human donor in good health, serving as a control. This chain links TRBV2 with TRBJ1-6; 7 bases match TRBD1. Source material: sorted CD4+, CD8+, or CD8+CD57+ T cells (not recorded which) from PBMCs. For the CDR3, the DNA is TGTGCCACCAGCAGCGGAGTACAGGGGCGATCGCACTTCCACTTT. It is translated as CATSSGVQGRSHFHF.